This TCR beta chain was identified during a study of T cells after yellow fever vaccination. Germline loops: CDR1 MNHEY, CDR2 SMNVEV (reference sequence). The CDR3 runs 16 residues. V shed 6 bases and J 4 bases; nucleotides not matched to a gene: 8. The 5'RACE template-switching step produced TCR cDNA and added a universal primer site and UMIs. TCRdb recomputed calls from the 5' RACE reads with MiXCR, one row per CDR3 protein. The sample shows around 330,000 distinct CDR3 sequences, more than 3% of them seen only once. This specimen was PBMCs, taken on the day of the yellow fever booster vaccination. The TCR sequence derives from a man younger than 30 who received the YFV17D yellow fever vaccine. This chain joins TRBV27 and TRBJ2-1, with TRBD2 matching over 11 bases. CDR3 sequence (DNA): TGTGCCAGCAGAGCCTACTTAGCGGGGGGGTACAATGAGCAGTTCTTC. This gives the protein CASRAYLAGGYNEQFF.